Following are 8 T cell receptor beta chains from one sample sequenced in a study of vaccination and CD4 T cells after COVID-19. CD4+ T cells that had been cultured provided DNA sequenced with the Oncomine TCR Beta short-read assay. One entry per CDR3 protein results from TCRdb running MiXCR on the PCR reads. Of some 17,000 distinct CDR3 sequences listed, under 55% are singletons. Time point indicated: late sampling 161 to 241 days after vaccination in three convalescent patients. The treatment was: roughly nine-day PBMC culture with coronavirus spike peptide pools or control peptides (ViraFEST assay). These receptors have no known antigen. This specimen consisted of CD4+ T cells from blood, cultured in vitro, obtained about 7 months after SARS-CoV-2 vaccination. The receptors originated from a human donor who had recovered from COVID-19.

The rearrangement links TRBV28 to TRBJ1-2, with TRBD1 identical over 7 bases. V dropped 6 bases and J dropped 5; count of bases not matched to a gene: 21. Per germline, CDR1 MDHEN and CDR2 SYDVKM. The CDR3 consists of 18 residues. Here the CDR3 reads CASRGADRGNRGGYGYTF. Here the CDR3 DNA reads TGTGCCAGCAGAGGCGCCGATCGGGGCAACAGGGGAGGGTATGGCTACACCTTC.

This clonotype was detected only a few times. One junction end does not reproduce the germline sequence, and a read error may be involved. This chain joins TRBV7-7 and TRBJ2-3, with a weak D call TRBD2 (5 bases). CDR3 length: 15 residues. CDR1 is SSHAT, CDR2 FNYEAQ, per germline (reference sequence). The CDR3 DNA follows: TGTGCTAGCAGCTTCGGGAATAGCGTCACAGATACGCAGTATTTT. Translating it yields CASSFGNSVTDTQYF.

This chain uses TRBV20-1 with TRBJ2-3; D unresolved. The CDR3 length is 14 residues. CDR1 and CDR2 (germline): DFQATT, SNEGSKA (reference sequence). V was shortened by 3 bases and J by 4 bases, with 14 bases between the two germline ends. CDR3: CSASGRWVADTQYF. CDR3 bases: TGCAGTGCTAGTGGCAGATGGGTGGCAGATACGCAGTATTTT.

The chain carries TRBV4-1 and TRBJ1-2, with a weak D call TRBD1 (6 bases). With 2 bases removed from V and 7 bases from J, the gap between germline ends came to 14 bases. The CDR3 runs to 14 residues. Per the germline V gene, CDR1 is MGHRA and CDR2 is YSYEKL. CDR3 nucleotides: TGCGCCAGCAGCCAATTACAGGGAAAGTCTGGCTACACCTTC. Protein: CASSQLQGKSGYTF.

V gene TRBV6-1 combines with J gene TRBJ1-6, with 7 bases aligning to TRBD1. Per the germline V gene, CDR1 is MNHNS and CDR2 is SASEGT. V shed 4 bases and J 5 bases; nucleotides not matched to a gene: 8. The CDR3 sequence is 16 residues long. CDR3 sequence (DNA): TGTGCCAGCAGTGTACAGGGGATAGTGGATAATTCACCCCTCCACTTT. Its protein product is CASSVQGIVDNSPLHF.

This clonotype was counted a few times. One junction end does not reproduce the germline sequence, and a read error may be involved. The V and J genes are TRBV7-7 and TRBJ2-5, with TRBD1 as a possible D gene (5 bases). The CDR3 is made up of 13 amino acids. Germline V CDR1 and CDR2: SSHAT, FNYEAQ (reference sequence). The CDR3 DNA sequence: TGTGCTAGCAGCCCAGGGATACAAGAGACCCAGTACTTC. It specifies CASSPGIQETQYF.

This sequence joins TRBV11-3 and TRBJ2-1, with 15 nucleotides matching TRBD2. In germline, CDR1 is SGHNT, CDR2 YENEEA. V shed 5 bases, J shed 10 bases, and the junction held 9 bases outside the gene matches. The CDR3 covers 16 residues. This chain's CDR3 is CASSQRTSGRGMEQFF. In DNA form, the CDR3 reads TGTGCCAGCAGCCAGCGGACTAGCGGGAGGGGTATGGAGCAGTTCTTC.

This clonotype was seen only a few times. This chain's CDR3 is CASTTTGSRAFF. In nucleotides, the CDR3 is TGTGCCAGCACCACAACAGGGTCCCGTGCGTTCTTC. This chain links TRBV2 with TRBJ2-1, with D possibly being TRBD1 (6 bases). The germline gives CDR1 SNHLY, CDR2 FYNNEI. CDR3 length: 12 amino acids. The V and J ends lost 7 bases and 15 bases respectively, with 19 bases between them. The complete variable domain, with remaining parts taken from reference TRBV2 and TRBJ2-1, reads EPEVTQTPSHQVTQMGQEVILRCVPISNHLYFYWYRQILGQKVEFLVSFYNNEISEKSEIFDDQFSVERPDGSNFTLKIRSTKLEDSAMYFCASTTTGSRAFFGPGTRLTVL.